Following are 19 T cell receptor beta chains from one sample sequenced in a study of blood T cells in healthy people across ages. Primers used in a second PCR of roughly 7 to 12 cycles were a sample-barcoded 5' primer and a J-beta primer mix. A single record per CDR3 protein comes from TCRdb applying MiXCR to the 5' RACE reads. The repertoire holds about a million distinct CDR3 sequences, with roughly 48% as singletons. Sequenced material: blood. These receptors all stem from a man younger than 40 in good health.

The V call is TRBV3-1, the J call TRBJ2-1, with a tentative D call TRBD2 (6 bases). Germline assignment: CDR1 LGHDT and CDR2 YNNKEL (reference sequence). The V gene lost 6 bases and the J gene lost 6 bases, with 15 bases spanning the gap. The CDR3 sequence is 14 residues long. The CDR3 sequence: CASSRNGGGNEQFF. As DNA, the CDR3 is TGTGCCAGCAGTCGGAATGGGGGAGGCAATGAGCAGTTCTTC.

The rearrangement uses TRBV3-1 and TRBJ2-7; a weak D match, TRBD2 (7 bases). Germline V gene data show CDR1 as LGHDT and CDR2 as YNNKEL (reference sequence). The CDR3 contains 16 residues. V gave up 0 bases and J gave up 1 base, with 13 bases separating them. CDR3 in amino acids: CASSQDRGALSYEQYF. CDR3 sequence (DNA): TGTGCCAGCAGCCAAGATCGGGGGGCCCTTTCCTACGAGCAGTACTTC.

Regarding this clonotype: The junction shows a germline mismatch at one end, possibly a read error. The V and J genes are TRBV4-1 and TRBJ2-3; weak D call: TRBD1 (6 bases). CDR1 is MGHRA and CDR2 is YSYEKL in the germline V gene. The CDR3 totals 16 residues. CDR3 protein: CVSSQEDSTYTDTQYF. The DNA for the CDR3 is TGCGTCAGCAGCCAAGAGGACAGCACCTACACAGATACGCAGTATTTT.

This clonotype was counted a few times. The rearrangement uses TRBV27 and TRBJ2-1; tentatively, D is TRBD1 (5 bases). The CDR3 loop spans 14 amino acids. V dropped 5 bases and J dropped 3 bases, with 11 bases sitting between them. The germline V gene encodes CDR1 MNHEY and CDR2 SMNVEV (reference sequence). The CDR3 coding sequence is TGTGCCAGCAGTAGGACAAACGGCTACAATGAGCAGTTCTTC. The encoded protein is CASSRTNGYNEQFF.

This clonotype was found many times. The J gene is TRBJ1-6, the V gene TRBV7-3; 7 bases align to TRBD1. This CDR3 contains 14 residues. From germline, CDR1 is SGHTA and CDR2 FQGTGA. V lost 4 bases and J lost 7; bases outside the gene matches: 4. The CDR3 loop reads CASSSGTANSPLHF. CDR3 DNA sequence: TGTGCCAGCAGCTCCGGGACAGCAAATTCACCCCTCCACTTT.

This sequence joins TRBV4-2 and TRBJ2-2, with unresolved D. The V gene lost 0 bases and the J gene lost 3 bases, with 5 bases spanning the gap. The length of the CDR3 is 14 residues. Germline-derived CDR1 and CDR2 are LGHNA and YNFKEQ. CDR3: CASSQDRDTGELFF. The DNA of the CDR3 is TGTGCCAGCAGCCAAGATAGGGACACCGGGGAGCTGTTTTTT.

The chain has TRBV27 and TRBJ1-1; tentatively, D is TRBD1 (6 bases). CDR1 and CDR2 (germline): MNHEY, SMNVEV (reference sequence). The CDR3 is made up of 13 amino acids. Between the trimmed V and J ends, which lost 9 bases and 5 bases, there was a span of 16 bases. CDR3 residues: CASKNREWTEAFF. As DNA, the CDR3 is TGTGCCAGTAAAAACAGGGAATGGACTGAAGCTTTCTTT.

J is TRBJ2-5 and V is TRBV2; 12 bases align to TRBD2. The last part of the DNA fits TRBJ2-7 better; the J call may be wrong. The length of the CDR3 is 18 residues. Germline values: CDR1 SNHLY, CDR2 FYNNEI. CDR3 residues: CASSKTTSGGPYTYEQYF. DNA for the CDR3: TGTGCCAGCAGTAAAACAACTAGCGGGGGGCCGTACACCTACGAGCAGTACTTC.

This clonotype appeared once. The chain combines TRBV2 with TRBJ2-5; the D gene is possibly TRBD2 (5 bases). CDR3 length: 14 amino acids. Trimming stripped 6 bases from V and 4 bases from J, with 15 bases between. CDR1 and CDR2 from the germline V gene are SNHLY and FYNNEI. The CDR3 DNA is TGTGCCAGCAGGCCCCTCGAGGCGGGAGAGACCCAGTACTTC. This encodes CASRPLEAGETQYF.

This clonotype was seen more than once but under ten times. The rearrangement uses TRBV4-3 and TRBJ2-5; D unclear. V was pared by 0 bases and J by 1 base, with 15 bases between. This CDR3 comprises 17 residues. Germline V gives CDR1 LGHNA, CDR2 YSLEER. The DNA of the CDR3 is TGCGCCAGCAGCCAAGATTTGGGTGCGAGACTCCAAGAGACCCAGTACTTC. Encoded protein: CASSQDLGARLQETQYF.

A note on this clonotype: A read error may account for a junction end that differs from germline. The V and J genes are TRBV3-1 and TRBJ2-6; 9 bases match TRBD1. Looked up from germline, CDR1 is LGHDT and CDR2 is YNNKEL (reference sequence). This CDR3 contains 17 residues. CDR3 nucleotides: TGTGCCACCAGCCTTGGGGACAGGGCTTCTGGGGCCAACGTCCTGACTTTC. Translated: CATSLGDRASGANVLTF.

This clonotype appeared many times. The chain couples TRBV20-1 to TRBJ1-5, with D perhaps TRBD1 (5 bases). Germline CDR1 is DFQATT and CDR2 is SNEGSKA (reference sequence). Trimming left V 4 bases short and J 5 bases short, with 9 bases between. The CDR3 covers 12 residues. CDR3 in amino acids: CSAKRGDQPQHF. The CDR3 nucleotides are TGCAGTGCTAAACGAGGGGATCAGCCCCAGCATTTT.

This clonotype turned up a few times. The genes are TRBV11-3 and TRBJ2-1, with TRBD2 identical over 13 bases. The CDR3 spans 15 residues. The germline V gene has CDR1 SGHNT and CDR2 YENEEA. With 3 bases clipped from V and 8 bases from J, the junction kept 4 bases outside the gene matches. CDR3 DNA sequence: TGTGCCAGCAGCTTTACTAGCGGGGGGGCGTATGAGCAGTTCTTC. Amino acid sequence: CASSFTSGGAYEQFF. The whole variable domain, remainder taken from reference TRBV11-3 and TRBJ2-1, is EAGVVQSPRYKIIEKKQPVAFWCNPISGHNTLYWYLQNLGQGPELLIRYENEEAVDDSQLPKDRFSAERLKGVDSTLKIQPAELGDSAVYLCASSFTSGGAYEQFFGPGTRLTVL.

V usage is TRBV4-1 and J usage is TRBJ2-5; 15 bases are shared with TRBD2. The V gene's germline CDR1 is MGHRA and CDR2 YSYEKL. The CDR3 loop spans 17 amino acids. The V and J ends lost 2 bases and 2 bases, in that order; junction bases with no gene match: 3. CDR3 bases: TGCGCCAGCAGCCAAAAGGGACTAGCGGGGGGTCAAGAGACCCAGTACTTC. This encodes CASSQKGLAGGQETQYF.

The rearrangement joins TRBV7-9 to TRBJ1-4; D remains unclear. The germline CDR1 and CDR2 sequences are SEHNR and FQNEAQ (reference sequence). V gave up 3 bases and J gave up 8 bases, with 10 bases separating them. This CDR3 contains 13 residues. The CDR3 bases are TGTGCCAGCAGCTTTGGGGTAGGGGAAAAACTGTTTTTT. This translates into CASSFGVGEKLFF.

The genes are TRBV7-8 and TRBJ2-7; D may match TRBD1 or TRBD2 (5 bases each). The V gene lost 2 bases and the J gene lost 10 bases, with 24 bases spanning the gap. The length of the CDR3 is 16 residues. Germline V gives CDR1 SGHVS, CDR2 FQNEAQ. DNA of the CDR3: TGTGCCAGCAGCTTAATGGCGGCGGCTAGCTTCGGGGCCCAGTACTTC. This gives the protein CASSLMAAASFGAQYF.

The V and J genes are TRBV3-1 and TRBJ1-5; D uncertain. The CDR3 runs to 13 residues. Deletions cut 0 bases from V and 6 bases from J, with 6 bases between. Germline-derived CDR1 and CDR2 are LGHDT and YNNKEL (reference sequence). CDR3 sequence: CASSQDLVQPQHF. DNA of the CDR3: TGTGCCAGCAGCCAAGACTTGGTTCAGCCCCAGCATTTT.

The rearrangement uses TRBV12-3 or TRBV12-4 and TRBJ2-3, with D possibly being TRBD1 or TRBD2 (5 bases each). V dropped 8 bases and J dropped 1 base, with 13 bases sitting between them. This CDR3 has 14 amino acids. CDR3 DNA: TGTGCCAGCTTGGGACCGCGCCGCACAGATACGCAGTATTTT. Translation: CASLGPRRTDTQYF.

The V call is TRBV29-1, the J call TRBJ2-5; D gene ambiguous. TRBJ2-7 matches the DNA end more closely, so the J call is doubtful. Germline V lookup: CDR1 SQVTM, CDR2 ANQGSEA. The CDR3 is 11 residues long. CDR3 nucleotide sequence: TGCAGCGTCCTGGCCAACTACGAGCAGTACTTC. This encodes CSVLANYEQYF.